Shown below are 13 T cell receptor beta chains from a single sample sequenced in a study of regulatory T cells in long-lasting Graves disease. Assembly of TCR beta libraries relied on iRepertoire HTBI primers together with Arm-PCR of CDR3 regions. TCRdb fed the multiplex PCR reads into MiXCR, producing one record per CDR3 protein. The sample yields around 250,000 distinct CDR3 sequences, around 20% seen once. This sample's time point: newly diagnosed GD, antithyroid drugs for less than 3 months. RNA extracted from PBMCs served as the sequencing template. Sequenced here: peripheral blood mononuclear cells (PBMCs), sampled at new diagnosis, from a patient treated with antithyroid drugs. These receptors were obtained from a female donor with Graves disease.

This clonotype has ten or more counts. The chain combines TRBV2 with TRBJ2-7, with D possibly matching TRBD2 (6 bases). The ends were cut back, 5 bases at V and 0 bases at J, with 11 bases in the middle. The germline V gene encodes CDR1 SNHLY and CDR2 FYNNEI. The CDR3 is 14 amino acids. The DNA for the CDR3 is TGTGCCAGCAGTCTAGCGCTAAGCTCCTACGAGCAGTACTTC. This sequence encodes CASSLALSSYEQYF.

This clonotype was seen ten or more times. This chain uses TRBV28 with TRBJ1-2; D is perhaps TRBD1 (5 bases). CDR3 length: 11 amino acids. V shed 8 bases and J shed 2 bases, with 6 bases lying between them. The germline CDR1 and CDR2 sequences are MDHEN and SYDVKM. The CDR3 region has the DNA TGTGCCAGCCGGGGGAACTATGGCTACACCTTC. Protein: CASRGNYGYTF.

This clonotype was detected many times. This sequence joins TRBV28 and TRBJ2-7; TRBD1 aligns across 7 bases. The V and J ends lost 4 bases and 0 bases, in that order; junction bases with no gene match: 9. The germline V gene has CDR1 MDHEN and CDR2 SYDVKM. This CDR3 contains 16 residues. As DNA, the CDR3 is TGTGCCAGCAGTTCCTTCCCGACAGGGAACTCCTACGAGCAGTACTTC. Amino acids: CASSSFPTGNSYEQYF.

Concerning this clonotype itself: A single base is all that separates this from a far larger clone, so a read error is likely. V and J are TRBV2 and TRBJ2-1; no definite D call. CDR3 length: 14 amino acids. V lost 6 bases to trimming and J lost 1 base, with 10 bases between them. Per the germline V gene, CDR1 is SNHLY and CDR2 is FYNNEI. The CDR3: CASSIYGSYNEQFF. DNA for the CDR3: TGTGCCAGCAGCATATACGGATCCTACAATGAGCAGTTCTTC.

This clonotype came up many times. V gene TRBV4-3 combines with J gene TRBJ2-5; D remains unclear. This CDR3 spans 15 amino acids. V was cut by 0 bases and J by 5 bases, with 13 bases left in between. Germline CDR1 and CDR2: LGHNA and YSLEER. In DNA, the CDR3 is TGCGCCAGCAGCCAAGATTTTTCGGGTCCGGAGACCCAGTACTTC. It codes for CASSQDFSGPETQYF.

This clonotype showed up just a few times. The gene calls are TRBV20-1 and TRBJ2-5; 8 nucleotides line up with TRBD2. The CDR3 is made up of 14 amino acids. V trimming: 1 base; J trimming: 11 bases; junction bases outside the gene matches: 12. The V gene's germline CDR1 is DFQATT and CDR2 SNEGSKA (reference sequence). The CDR3 DNA reads TGCAGTGCTAGAGCTTCTAGCGGGTTTTACGGGCAGTACTTC. It yields the protein CSARASSGFYGQYF.

As concerns this clonotype: A single base separates this from a much larger clone, so it may be a read error. The V gene is TRBV6-4, the J gene TRBJ2-1, with D perhaps matching TRBD1 or TRBD2 (6 bases each). The V gene lost 1 base and the J gene lost 12 bases, with 13 bases spanning the gap. The CDR3 has 13 residues. CDR1 is MRHNA, CDR2 SNTAGT, per germline. CDR3 coding DNA: TGTGCCAGCAGTGACTTGAGGGGGGATGGGCAGTTCTTC. Translating gives CASSDLRGDGQFF.

This clonotype was observed a handful of times. This chain connects TRBV3-1 to TRBJ2-1, with 15 bases aligning to TRBD2. The end of the DNA aligns better with TRBJ2-5, so the J call may be wrong. The CDR3 spans 16 residues. Germline CDR1 is LGHDT and CDR2 is YNNKEL (reference sequence). CDR3 sequence reads: CASSHRGTSGGETQYF. The CDR3 coding sequence is TGTGCCAGCAGCCACCGGGGGACTAGCGGGGGGGAGACCCAGTACTTC.

Many counts were recorded for this clonotype. The rearrangement uses TRBV9 and TRBJ2-5; D assignment may be TRBD1 or TRBD2 (5 bases each). Germline V lookup: CDR1 SGDLS, CDR2 YYNGEE. The CDR3 length is 13 residues. The V end was cut by 0 bases, the J end by 4 bases, with 7 bases between. The CDR3 is CASSVVGGETQYF. DNA for the CDR3: TGTGCCAGCAGCGTAGTTGGGGGAGAGACCCAGTACTTC.

On this clonotype itself: A read error may produce the germline difference seen at one junction end. This chain joins TRBV11-2 and TRBJ2-4; D uncertain. The CDR3 extends over 12 amino acids. Looked up from germline, CDR1 is SGHAT and CDR2 is FQNNGV. CDR3 amino acids: CASSLGKNTQYF. For the CDR3, the DNA is TGTGCCAGCAGCTTAGGCAAGAACACTCAGTACTTC. The full variable domain, with the rest looked up from reference TRBV11-2 and TRBJ2-4, is EAGVAQSPRYKIIEKRQSVAFWCNPISGHATLYWYQQILGQGPKLLIQFQNNGVVDDSQLPKDRFSAERLKGVDSTLKIQPAKLEDSAVYLCASSLGKNTQYFGAGTRLSVL.

Points on this clonotype: This may arise from a read error, as a much more abundant clone is one base away. The chain employs TRBV12-3 or TRBV12-4 and TRBJ2-7, with 7 bases matching TRBD1. The ends lost 5 bases at V and 7 bases at J; junction bases unmatched: 17. This CDR3 is built from 16 residues. CDR3 coding DNA: TGTGCCAGCAGTGCCTCTACACAGGGGTTTACTGATGAGCAGTACTTC. It translates to CASSASTQGFTDEQYF.

There are many counts of this clonotype. V usage is TRBV20-1 and J usage is TRBJ2-3; TRBD2 matches 10 bases. The length of the CDR3 is 15 residues. V was pared by 1 base and J by 6 bases, with 7 bases of the junction left unmatched. From germline, CDR1 is DFQATT and CDR2 SNEGSKA (reference sequence). The CDR3 loop reads CSARALAGGWDTQYF. The CDR3 DNA follows: TGCAGTGCTAGAGCCTTAGCGGGGGGCTGGGATACGCAGTATTTT.

This clonotype was observed many times. The genes are TRBV11-2 and TRBJ1-6, with a possible D match to TRBD1 (6 bases). This CDR3 spans 16 amino acids. Germline V gene lookup returns CDR1 SGHAT and CDR2 FQNNGV. Trimming took 5 bases from V and 6 from J, leaving 17 bases between them. CDR3 coding DNA: TGTGCCAGCAGCATTCAGGGGACTAGGGGTAATTCACCCCTCCACTTT. Translation gives CASSIQGTRGNSPLHF.